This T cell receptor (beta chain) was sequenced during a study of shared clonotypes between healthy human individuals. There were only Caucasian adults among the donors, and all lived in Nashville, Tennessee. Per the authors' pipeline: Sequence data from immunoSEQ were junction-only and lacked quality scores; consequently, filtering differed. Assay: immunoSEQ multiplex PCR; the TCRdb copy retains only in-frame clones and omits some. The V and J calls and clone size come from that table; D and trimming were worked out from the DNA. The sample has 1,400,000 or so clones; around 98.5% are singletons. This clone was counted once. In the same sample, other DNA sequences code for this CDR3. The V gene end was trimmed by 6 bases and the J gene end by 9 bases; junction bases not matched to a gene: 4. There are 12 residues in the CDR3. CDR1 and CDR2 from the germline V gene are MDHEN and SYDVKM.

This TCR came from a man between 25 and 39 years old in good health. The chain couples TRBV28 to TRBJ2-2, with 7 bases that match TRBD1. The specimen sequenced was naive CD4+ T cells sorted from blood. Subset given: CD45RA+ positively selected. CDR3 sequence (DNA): TGTGCCAGCAGCCTAGGGGGCTGGGAGCTGTTTTTT. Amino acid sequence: CASSLGGWELFF.